This record looks at one TCR beta chain sequence and its context. The antigen this receptor binds is unknown. Base qualities are not provided; no much larger clone lies one nucleotide away. CDR1 is given as MDHEN and CDR2 as SYDVKM, both from the germline V gene. Cut back by 5 bases and 1 base, the V and J ends lie 15 bases apart. Measured from the cysteine to the phenylalanine, the CDR3 is 16 residues long. Of the read, only the CDR3 DNA is kept; its 48 bases are in frame from base 1. One collaborating source in Seattle enrolled patients while the patients were actively infected and followed the patients over time throughout the course of disease. Whole blood was collected in K2EDTA tubes by collaborating institutions according to the institutions' own protocols. For TCRbeta analysis, collaborators shipped samples as frozen whole blood, isolated PBMCs, or DNA extracted from either of those sample types.

This specimen belongs to a study of blood T cell repertoires in COVID-19 (TCRdb year 2020). Notes on the research overall: The collaborator samples originated in the United States, Italy and Spain and spanned the acute and convalescent phases of COVID-19. The material from the prospective study consisted of cDNA or gDNA derived from T cells, B-cell-depleted T cells, or PBMCs. The dataset comprised deeply sampled blood TCRbeta repertoires from subjects exposed to, actively infected with, or recovered from COVID-19. The repertoires were made available in a free public database intended to serve as a resource for research on the immune response to SARS-CoV-2. Samples came from the ongoing ImmuneRACE study (first 160 participants) plus 1,254 subjects from 6 global collaborators. Nearly every sample came with metadata listing a de-identified subject ID, COVID-19 status, age in years and sex. Where available, HLA class I and class II types were taken from metadata supplied by the sample provider and were not determined by assay-based typing. Results the study describes overall, beyond this receptor: The amount of clinical and demographic metadata varied by source and participant and was provided uncurated.

TCRbeta CDR3 regions were amplified from genomic DNA using the immunoSEQ Assay, a bias-controlled multiplex PCR. The source study handled its data this way. The number of nucleated cells in each sample was estimated by amplification of reference gene primers within the assay. Sequence reads were collapsed and filtered to measure the absolute abundance of every unique TCRbeta CDR3 rearrangement. Productive Simpson clonality was computed per sample as the square root of Simpson's diversity index over productive rearrangements. TCRdb retrieved this table from immuneACCESS and kept in-frame rearrangements only. Not all clones are present; in checked studies, unresolved V genes account for under half, and no reason is known for the remainder. That table furnishes V, J and clone size, whereas the DNA furnished D and trimming. This sample gives about 500,000 clones in total; about 88% of them show up just once. The ten biggest clones cover under 8.5% of the sample.

Sequences were obtained from peripheral blood. The chain links TRBV28 with TRBJ1-5, with TRBD1 as a weak D call on 5 bases. The TCR sequence derives from a woman aged 45-60 years with COVID-19, enrolled during active disease. This receptor carries the CDR3 CASSVIDSESNQPQHF. The nucleotide sequence reads as follows: TGTGCCAGCAGTGTCATAGACAGTGAAAGCAATCAGCCCCAGCATTTT.